This T cell receptor beta chain was recovered during a study of blood T cell repertoires in COVID-19. The wider study: The United States, Italy and Spain were the sources of the acute and convalescent COVID-19 samples.

The germline V gene encodes CDR1 DFQATT and CDR2 SNEGSKA (reference sequence). CDR3 size: 11 residues. Trimming removed 6 bases at V and 6 bases at J, with 12 bases between. Original processing notes: Counts of nucleated cells, estimated from reference gene primer amplification, were obtained. The protocol was immunoSEQ multiplex PCR, while the TCRdb copy is restricted to in-frame clones and leaves out a portion. Clonal size and the V and J genes are those of that table, whereas D and trimming came from the DNA. The sample lists fewer than 85,000 clones, roughly 90% occurring once. Sequencing input: peripheral blood. This TCR derives from a man in his fifties with active COVID-19. This rearrangement joins TRBV20-1 to TRBJ2-7, with unresolved D. The CDR3 spells CSAQKRPEQYF. CDR3 nucleotide sequence: TGCAGTGCCCAGAAGCGTCCCGAGCAGTACTTC.